Shown below are 8 T cell receptor beta chains from a single sample sequenced in a study of neoadjuvant anti-PD-1 for oral cavity cancer. Profiling relied on immunoSEQ multiplex PCR, and the TCRdb table lists in-frame clones only, not all of them. The sample yields 15,000 or so clones, less than 80% seen once. Sample: PBMCs, taken before nivolumab (anti-PD-1) treatment. Source of these receptors: a person aged 35-79 years with oral cavity squamous cell carcinoma.

The genes are TRBV12-5 and TRBJ1-2; a possible D gene is TRBD1 (5 bases). CDR3 length: 16 amino acids. Trimming removed 6 bases at V and 4 bases at J, with 21 bases between. Germline lookup yields CDR1 LGHNT and CDR2 FRNRAP. The CDR3 sequence is CASGLNTRDRVYGYTF. The CDR3 nucleotides are TGTGCTAGTGGCCTAAACACCCGCGACAGAGTCTATGGCTACACCTTC. Supplemented by reference TRBV12-5 and TRBJ1-2, the full variable domain reads DARVTQTPRHKVTEMGQEVTMRCQPILGHNTVFWYRQTMMQGLELLAYFRNRAPLDDSGMPKDRFSAEMPDATLATLKIQPSEPRDSAVYFCASGLNTRDRVYGYTFGSGTRLTVV.

J is TRBJ2-3 and V is TRBV2; a possible D gene is TRBD1 (6 bases). V lost 4 bases to trimming and J lost 0 bases, with 11 bases between them. The CDR3 spans 15 residues. Germline V gene data show CDR1 as SNHLY and CDR2 as FYNNEI. The CDR3: CASSGVDRSTDTQYF. Written as DNA, the CDR3 is TGTGCCAGCAGTGGAGTGGACAGAAGCACAGATACGCAGTATTTT.

Here the CDR3 reads CASSYTWTGNEKLFF. The CDR3 DNA reads TGTGCCAGCAGTTACACATGGACAGGGAACGAAAAACTGTTTTTT. The rearrangement uses TRBV6-6 and TRBJ1-4; 8 bases match TRBD1. Germline V gives CDR1 MNHNY, CDR2 SVGAGI (reference sequence). This CDR3 contains 15 residues. Trimming took 2 bases from V and 8 from J; bases not matched to a gene: 7.

The chain couples TRBV7-8 to TRBJ2-5; 14 bases fit TRBD2. Germline CDR1 reads SGHVS; CDR2 reads FQNEAQ. The CDR3 length is 16 residues. V gave up 1 base and J gave up 2 bases; unmatched junction bases: 0. The CDR3 region has the DNA TGTGCCAGCAGCTTAGGGACTAGCGGGGGGCAAGAGACCCAGTACTTC. Translation gives CASSLGTSGGQETQYF.

The chain joins TRBV6-1 to TRBJ2-7, with 9 bases that match TRBD2. Germline-derived CDR1 and CDR2 are MNHNS and SASEGT. With 6 bases clipped from V and 1 base from J, the junction kept 4 bases outside the gene matches. CDR3 size: 14 residues. Written as DNA, the CDR3 is TGTGCCAGCAGGGATAGCGGGGGATCCTACGAGCAGTACTTC. Its translation: CASRDSGGSYEQYF.

The genes are TRBV2 and TRBJ2-5; D remains ambiguous. This CDR3 region has 15 residues. V lost 3 bases to trimming and J lost 0 bases, with 11 bases between them. Germline V gene sequence: CDR1 SNHLY, CDR2 FYNNEI. CDR3 DNA: TGTGCCAGCAGTGAGGCACGGCCGTACCAAGAGACCCAGTACTTC. Protein sequence: CASSEARPYQETQYF.

V usage is TRBV29-1 and J usage is TRBJ2-5; TRBD1 aligns across 8 bases. Germline V gene lookup returns CDR1 SQVTM and CDR2 ANQGSEA. The CDR3 totals 15 residues. J gave up 5 bases and V 7 bases, and 15 bases lay outside the gene matches. The CDR3 nucleotides read TGCAGCGGGGAAGGACAGGGTCGGGGTGATGAGACCCAGTACTTC. It yields the protein CSGEGQGRGDETQYF.

The chain uses TRBV5-1 and TRBJ1-2; TRBD1 might be the D (5 bases). Trimming shortened V by 6 bases and J by 4 bases, and 19 bases separated the two germline ends. This CDR3 is 15 amino acids long. The germline gives CDR1 SGHRS, CDR2 YFSETQ. The CDR3 coding sequence is TGCGCCAGCAATTCATTCCCAACAGGTGTCTATGGCTACACCTTC. Translated: CASNSFPTGVYGYTF.